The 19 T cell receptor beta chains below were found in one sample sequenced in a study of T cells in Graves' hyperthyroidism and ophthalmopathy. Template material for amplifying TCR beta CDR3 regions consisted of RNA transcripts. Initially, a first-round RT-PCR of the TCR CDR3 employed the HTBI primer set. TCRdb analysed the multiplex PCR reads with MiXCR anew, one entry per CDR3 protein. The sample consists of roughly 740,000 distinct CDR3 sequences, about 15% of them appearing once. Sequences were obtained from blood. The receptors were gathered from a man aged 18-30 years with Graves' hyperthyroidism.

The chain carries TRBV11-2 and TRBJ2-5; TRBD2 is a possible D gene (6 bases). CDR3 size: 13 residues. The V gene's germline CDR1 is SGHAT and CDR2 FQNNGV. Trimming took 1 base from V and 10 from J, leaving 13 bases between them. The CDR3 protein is CASSLGQGGDQYF. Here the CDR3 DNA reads TGTGCCAGCAGCTTAGGTCAAGGCGGGGACCAGTACTTC.

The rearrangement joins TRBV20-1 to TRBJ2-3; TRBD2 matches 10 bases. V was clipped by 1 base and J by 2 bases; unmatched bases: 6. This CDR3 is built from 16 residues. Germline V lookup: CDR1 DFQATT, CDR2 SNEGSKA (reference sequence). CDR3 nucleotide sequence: TGCAGTGCTAGAGGTAGCGGGAGGTCCCCCACAGATACGCAGTATTTT. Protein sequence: CSARGSGRSPTDTQYF.

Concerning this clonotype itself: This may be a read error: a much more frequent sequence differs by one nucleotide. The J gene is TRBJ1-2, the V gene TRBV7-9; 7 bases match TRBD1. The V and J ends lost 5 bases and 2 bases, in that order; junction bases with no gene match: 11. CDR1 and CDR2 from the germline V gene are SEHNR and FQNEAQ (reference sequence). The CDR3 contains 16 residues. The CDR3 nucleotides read TGTGCCAGCAGCCCCGATCAGGGACAGCCAAACTATGGCTACACCTTC. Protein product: CASSPDQGQPNYGYTF.

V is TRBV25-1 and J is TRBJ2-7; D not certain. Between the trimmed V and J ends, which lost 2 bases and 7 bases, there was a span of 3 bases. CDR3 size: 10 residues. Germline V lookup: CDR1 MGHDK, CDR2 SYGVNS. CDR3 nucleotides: TGTGCCAGCAGTGAAATAGAGCAGTACTTC. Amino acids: CASSEIEQYF.

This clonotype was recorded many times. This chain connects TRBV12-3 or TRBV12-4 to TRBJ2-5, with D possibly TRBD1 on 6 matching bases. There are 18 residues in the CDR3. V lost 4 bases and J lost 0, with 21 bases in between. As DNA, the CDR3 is TGTGCCAGCAGTTCACATAACCGACGAGGGACATACCAAGAGACCCAGTACTTC. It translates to CASSSHNRRGTYQETQYF.

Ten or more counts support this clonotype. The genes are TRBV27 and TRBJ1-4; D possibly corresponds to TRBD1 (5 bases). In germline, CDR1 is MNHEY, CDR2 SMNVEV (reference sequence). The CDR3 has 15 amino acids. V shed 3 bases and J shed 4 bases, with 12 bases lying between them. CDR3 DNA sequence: TGTGCCAGCAGTTTCGGGACCGGGGGTAATGAAAAACTGTTTTTT. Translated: CASSFGTGGNEKLFF.

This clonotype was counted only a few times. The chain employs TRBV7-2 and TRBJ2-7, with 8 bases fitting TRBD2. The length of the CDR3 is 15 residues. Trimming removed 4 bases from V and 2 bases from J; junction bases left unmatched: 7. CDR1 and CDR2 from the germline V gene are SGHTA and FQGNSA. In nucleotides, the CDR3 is TGTGCCAGCAGCTCCTTTAGCGGGAATACCTACGAGCAGTACTTC. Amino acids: CASSSFSGNTYEQYF.

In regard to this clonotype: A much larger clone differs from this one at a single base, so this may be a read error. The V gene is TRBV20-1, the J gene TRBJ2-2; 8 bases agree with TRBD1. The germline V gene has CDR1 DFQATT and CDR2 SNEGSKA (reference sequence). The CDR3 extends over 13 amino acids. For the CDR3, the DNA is TGCAGTGCTACAGGGGGCTTTACCGTGGAGCTGTTTTTT. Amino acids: CSATGGFTVELFF.

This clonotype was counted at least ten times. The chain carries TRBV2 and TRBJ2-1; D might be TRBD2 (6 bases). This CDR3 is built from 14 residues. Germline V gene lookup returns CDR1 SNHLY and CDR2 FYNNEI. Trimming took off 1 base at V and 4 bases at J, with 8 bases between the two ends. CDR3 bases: TGTGCCAGCAGTGAAGTAGCGGCTTACAATGAGCAGTTCTTC. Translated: CASSEVAAYNEQFF.

The CDR3 sequence: CSARGPRLGGDEQFF. The CDR3 DNA is TGCAGTGCTAGAGGCCCGAGACTGGGGGGGGATGAGCAGTTCTTC. The rearrangement uses TRBV20-1 and TRBJ2-1; 7 bases match TRBD2. Germline V gives CDR1 DFQATT, CDR2 SNEGSKA (reference sequence). The trim removed 1 base at V and 8 bases at J, leaving 11 bases unmatched. CDR3 length equals 15 residues.

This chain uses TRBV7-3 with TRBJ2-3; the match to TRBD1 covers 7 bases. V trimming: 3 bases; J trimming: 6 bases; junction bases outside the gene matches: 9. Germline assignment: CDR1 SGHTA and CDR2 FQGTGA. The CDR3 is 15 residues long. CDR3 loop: CASSFGTGVSDTQYF. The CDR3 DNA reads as TGTGCCAGCAGCTTTGGTACAGGGGTATCCGATACGCAGTATTTT.

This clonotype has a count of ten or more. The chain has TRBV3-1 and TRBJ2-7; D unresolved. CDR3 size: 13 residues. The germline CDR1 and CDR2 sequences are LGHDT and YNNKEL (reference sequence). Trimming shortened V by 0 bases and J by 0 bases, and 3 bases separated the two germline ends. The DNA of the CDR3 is TGTGCCAGCAGCCAAGACAACTCCTACGAGCAGTACTTC. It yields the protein CASSQDNSYEQYF.

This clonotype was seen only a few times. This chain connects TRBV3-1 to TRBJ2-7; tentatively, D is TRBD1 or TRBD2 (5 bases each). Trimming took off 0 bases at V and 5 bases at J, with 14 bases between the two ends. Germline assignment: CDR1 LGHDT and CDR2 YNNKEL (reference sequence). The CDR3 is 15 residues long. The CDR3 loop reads CASSQEADLGDEQYF. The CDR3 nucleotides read TGTGCCAGCAGCCAAGAAGCCGATCTGGGGGACGAGCAGTACTTC.

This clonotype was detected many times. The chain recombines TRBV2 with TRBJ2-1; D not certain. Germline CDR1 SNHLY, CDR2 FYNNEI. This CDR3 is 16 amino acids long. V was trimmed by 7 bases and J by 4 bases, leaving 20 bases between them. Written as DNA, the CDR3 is TGTGCCAGCATCCCCGGGCCAGAGCGTTCATACAATGAGCAGTTCTTC. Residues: CASIPGPERSYNEQFF.

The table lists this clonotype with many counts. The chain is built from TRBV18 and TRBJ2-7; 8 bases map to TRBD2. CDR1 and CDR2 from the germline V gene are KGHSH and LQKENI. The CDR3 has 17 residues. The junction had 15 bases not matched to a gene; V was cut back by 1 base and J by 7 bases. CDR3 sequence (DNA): TGTGCCAGCTCACCACGGGTCTCTAGAGGGACTAGAGCGGAGCAGTACTTC. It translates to CASSPRVSRGTRAEQYF.

The CDR3 nucleotides are TGTGCCACCAGCAGAGATTCCGGGACAGCCAGACCAGGGGCTGAAGCTTTCTTT. Amino acids: CATSRDSGTARPGAEAFF. The rearrangement links TRBV15 to TRBJ1-1; 7 bases map to TRBD1. The germline gives CDR1 LNHNV, CDR2 YYDKDF (reference sequence). The length of the CDR3 is 18 residues. After removal of 0 bases from V and 6 bases from J, the junction contained 16 bases not matched to a gene.

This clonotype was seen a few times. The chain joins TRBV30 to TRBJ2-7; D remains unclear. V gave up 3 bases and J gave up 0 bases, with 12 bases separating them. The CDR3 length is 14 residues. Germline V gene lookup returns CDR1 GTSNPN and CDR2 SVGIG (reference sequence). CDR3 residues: CAWRLSASSYEQYF. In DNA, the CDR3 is TGTGCCTGGAGATTAAGTGCCAGCTCCTACGAGCAGTACTTC.

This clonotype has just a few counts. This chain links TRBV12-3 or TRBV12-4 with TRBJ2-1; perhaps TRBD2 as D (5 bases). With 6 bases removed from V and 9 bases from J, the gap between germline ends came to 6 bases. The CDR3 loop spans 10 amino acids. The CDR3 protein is CASRGSEQFF. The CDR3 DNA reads TGTGCCAGCAGGGGGAGTGAGCAGTTCTTC.

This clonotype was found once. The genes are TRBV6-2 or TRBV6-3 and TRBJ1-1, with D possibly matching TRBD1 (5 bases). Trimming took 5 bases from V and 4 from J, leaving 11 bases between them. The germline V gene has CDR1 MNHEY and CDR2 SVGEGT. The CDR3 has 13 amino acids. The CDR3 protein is CASSLQTATEAFF. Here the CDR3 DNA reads TGTGCCAGCAGTCTACAGACAGCCACTGAAGCTTTCTTT.